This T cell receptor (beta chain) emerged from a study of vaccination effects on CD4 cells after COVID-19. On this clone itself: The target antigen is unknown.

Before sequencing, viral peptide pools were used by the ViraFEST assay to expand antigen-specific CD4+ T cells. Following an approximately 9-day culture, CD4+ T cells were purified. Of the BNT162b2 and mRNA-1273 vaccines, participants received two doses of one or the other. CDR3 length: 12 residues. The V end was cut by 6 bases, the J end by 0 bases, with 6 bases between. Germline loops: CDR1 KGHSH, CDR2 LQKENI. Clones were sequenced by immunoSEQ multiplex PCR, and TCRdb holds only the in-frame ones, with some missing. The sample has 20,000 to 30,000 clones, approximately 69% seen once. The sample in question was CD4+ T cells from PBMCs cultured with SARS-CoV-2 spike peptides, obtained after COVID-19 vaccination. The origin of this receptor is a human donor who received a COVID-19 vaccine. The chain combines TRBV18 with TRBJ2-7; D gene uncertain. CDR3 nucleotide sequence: TGTGCCAGCTCCCCAAGCTCCTACGAGCAGTACTTC. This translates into CASSPSSYEQYF.